This T cell receptor beta chain was sequenced during a study of T cell changes during pregnancy in multiple sclerosis (dated by TCRdb to the late 2010s). About the investigation overall: Changes in the T cell repertoire over the course of pregnancy were examined in this study in women with multiple sclerosis.

The library was built by means of the immunoSEQ multiplex PCR assay. Imported from immuneACCESS, the table was reduced by TCRdb to in-frame sequences with V and J called. These copies leave out some clones; in studies compared against another copy, an unresolved V gene accounts for under half, and the cause of the remainder is not known. In this sample the table shows some 66,000 clones, 75% to 95% of which occur a single time. The biggest ten clones account for less than 5.5% of the sample. Notes on this clone: Its antigen is not yet known. Per-base qualities were not stored, and no clone one base away is much larger.

Here the sequenced sample was CD8+ T cells from peripheral blood mononuclear cells, taken before pregnancy. This receptor was identified in a female donor with multiple sclerosis, enrolled in a pregnancy study.

Read as DNA, the sequence is TGCAGCGTCCCAACAGGGGGCAGCACCGGGGAGCTGTTTTTT. The resulting protein is CSVPTGGSTGELFF. The rearranged segments are TRBV29-1 and TRBJ2-2, with 9 junctional bases fitting TRBD1. From the cysteine through the phenylalanine, the CDR3 covers 14 amino acids. The entry retains the CDR3 DNA only, 42 bases that are in frame from base 1. CDR1 and CDR2 are read off the germline V gene as SQVTM and ANQGSEA. After removal of 6 bases from V and 4 bases from J, the junction retains 6 bases not matched to a gene.